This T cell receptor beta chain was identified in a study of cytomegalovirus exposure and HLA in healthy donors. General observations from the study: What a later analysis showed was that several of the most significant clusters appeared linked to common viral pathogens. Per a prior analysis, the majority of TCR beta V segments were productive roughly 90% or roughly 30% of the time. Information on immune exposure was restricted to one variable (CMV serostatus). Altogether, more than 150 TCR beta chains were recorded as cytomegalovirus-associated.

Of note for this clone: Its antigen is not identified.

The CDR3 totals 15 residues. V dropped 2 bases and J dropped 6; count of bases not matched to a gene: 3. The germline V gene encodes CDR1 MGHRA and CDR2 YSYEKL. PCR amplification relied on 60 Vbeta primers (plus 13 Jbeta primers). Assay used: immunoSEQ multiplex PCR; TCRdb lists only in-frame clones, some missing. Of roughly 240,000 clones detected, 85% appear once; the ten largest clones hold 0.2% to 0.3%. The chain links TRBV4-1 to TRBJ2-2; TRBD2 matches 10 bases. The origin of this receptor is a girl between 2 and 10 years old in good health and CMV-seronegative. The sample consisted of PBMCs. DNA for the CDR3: TGCGCCAGCAGCCAAAATAGCGGGAGGCCCGGGGAGCTGTTTTTT. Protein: CASSQNSGRPGELFF.